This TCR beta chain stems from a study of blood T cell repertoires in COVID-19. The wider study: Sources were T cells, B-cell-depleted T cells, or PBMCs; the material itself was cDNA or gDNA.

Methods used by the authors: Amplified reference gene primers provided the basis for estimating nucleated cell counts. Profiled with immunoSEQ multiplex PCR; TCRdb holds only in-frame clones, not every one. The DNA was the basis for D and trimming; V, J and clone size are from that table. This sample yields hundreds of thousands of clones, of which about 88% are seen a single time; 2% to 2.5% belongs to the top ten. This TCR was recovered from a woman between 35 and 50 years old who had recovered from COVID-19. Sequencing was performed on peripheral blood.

The CDR3 nucleotides are TGTGCCAGCACCCGGTTCGGGGGAGTAACAGATACGCAGTATTTT. Residues: CASTRFGGVTDTQYF. J is TRBJ2-3 and V is TRBV7-3; D perhaps matches TRBD2 (6 bases). Germline lookup yields CDR1 SGHTA and CDR2 FQGTGA. This CDR3 spans 15 amino acids. V was trimmed by 7 bases and J by 3 bases, leaving 17 bases between them. Using reference TRBV7-3 and TRBJ2-3 for the parts outside the CDR3, the full variable domain is GAGVSQTPSNKVTEKGKYVELRCDPISGHTALYWYRQSLGQGPEFLIYFQGTGAADDSGLPNDRFFAVRPEGSVSTLKIQRTERGDSAVYLCASTRFGGVTDTQYFGPGTRLTVL.